The clone carrying this T cell receptor beta chain was seen repeatedly, ten times or more. One junction end does not reproduce the germline sequence, and a read error may be involved. Germline-derived CDR1 and CDR2 are MDHEN and SYDVKM. The CDR3 contains 15 residues. The data are from a study of early T cells in non-severe SARS-CoV-2 infection. Individual cDNA molecules carried attached unique molecular identifiers. From the 5' RACE reads, TCRdb called clonotypes with MiXCR, one entry per CDR3 protein. The sample has about 69,000 distinct CDR3 sequences; about 4.6% are singletons. The J gene is TRBJ1-1, the V gene TRBV28; D might be TRBD1 (5 bases). The material was whole blood, obtained at baseline. This TCR derives from an adult who was a healthcare worker with PCR-confirmed SARS-CoV-2 infection or an uninfected control (not recorded which). The donor label of this sample is uncertain. DNA for the CDR3: TGTGCCACCCAAGTGGGGGGGACCATGAACACTGAAGCCTTCTTT. As protein: CATQVGGTMNTEAFF.